This T cell receptor (beta chain) was profiled in a study of T cell changes during pregnancy in multiple sclerosis. The protocol was immunoSEQ multiplex PCR, while the TCRdb copy is restricted to in-frame clones and leaves out a portion. The data hold 85,000 to 130,000 clones, with around 90% observed a single time. Germline CDR1 and CDR2: SGDLS and YYNGEE. This CDR3 has 15 residues. V lost 3 bases, J lost 4 bases, and 16 bases lay in between. The source of this sequence is a female donor with multiple sclerosis, enrolled in a pregnancy study. The chain carries TRBV9 and TRBJ2-5, with TRBD1 as a possible D gene (6 bases). Sequences were derived from peripheral blood, sampled before pregnancy. The CDR3: CASSGGQLLGETQYF. The CDR3 nucleotides read TGTGCCAGCAGCGGTGGACAGCTCCTTGGAGAGACCCAGTACTTC.